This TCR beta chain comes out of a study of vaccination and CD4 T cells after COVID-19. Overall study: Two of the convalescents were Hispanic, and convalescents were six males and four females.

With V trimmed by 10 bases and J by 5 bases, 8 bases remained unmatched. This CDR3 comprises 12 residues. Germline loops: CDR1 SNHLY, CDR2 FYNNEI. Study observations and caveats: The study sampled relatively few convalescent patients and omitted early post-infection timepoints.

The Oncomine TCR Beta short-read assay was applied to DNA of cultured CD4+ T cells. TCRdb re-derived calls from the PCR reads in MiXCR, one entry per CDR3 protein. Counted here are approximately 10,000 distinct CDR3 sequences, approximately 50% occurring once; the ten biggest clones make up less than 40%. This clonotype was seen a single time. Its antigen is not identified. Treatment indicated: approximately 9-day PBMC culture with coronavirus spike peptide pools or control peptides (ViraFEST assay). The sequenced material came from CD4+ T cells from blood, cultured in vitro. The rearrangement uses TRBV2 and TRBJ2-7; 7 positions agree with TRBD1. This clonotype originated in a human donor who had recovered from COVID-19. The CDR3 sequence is CATKGQKDEQYF. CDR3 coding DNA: TGTGCCACCAAGGGACAGAAAGACGAGCAGTACTTC.